Below, 10 T cell receptor beta chains from the same sample are listed, as sequenced in a study of response to subunit inactivated influenza vaccine. TCRdb used MiXCR to reprocess the RT-PCR reads, holding one entry per CDR3 protein. The sample holds around 790,000 distinct CDR3 sequences, 20% to 25% seen once. Sequencing used PBMCs from blood, obtained more than 4 days after vaccination. The receptors stem from a man between 45 and 60 years old who received an inactivated influenza vaccine.

J is TRBJ1-5 and V is TRBV6-1; no clear D. Germline V lookup: CDR1 MNHNS, CDR2 SASEGT. V was pared by 4 bases and J by 5 bases, with 9 bases between. The CDR3 covers 13 residues. Written as DNA, the CDR3 is TGTGCCAGCAGTGTCGGCGGCTATCAGCCCCAGCATTTT. Its protein product is CASSVGGYQPQHF.

The chain employs TRBV12-3 or TRBV12-4 and TRBJ2-1; TRBD2 matches 12 bases. V gave up 3 bases and J gave up 6 bases; unmatched junction bases: 3. This CDR3 is 15 amino acids long. The CDR3 DNA reads TGTGCCAGCAGTTTTAGACTAGCGGGAGTCAATGAGCAGTTCTTC. Translation: CASSFRLAGVNEQFF.

This clonotype was counted only a few times. The V and J genes are TRBV5-1 and TRBJ2-2; D not certain. V dropped 7 bases and J dropped 0 bases, with 10 bases sitting between them. The CDR3 covers 14 residues. The germline gives CDR1 SGHRS, CDR2 YFSETQ. CDR3: CASGPTTNTGELFF. The CDR3 region has the DNA TGCGCCAGCGGACCGACAACGAACACCGGGGAGCTGTTTTTT.

The V call is TRBV6-5, the J call TRBJ2-1; 13 positions agree with TRBD2. Germline V gene lookup returns CDR1 MNHEY and CDR2 SVGAGI. CDR3 size: 17 residues. V shed 0 bases and J 6 bases; nucleotides not matched to a gene: 5. CDR3 residues: CASSYSVGLAGRNEQFF. The CDR3, as DNA: TGTGCCAGCAGTTACTCCGTGGGACTAGCGGGACGCAATGAGCAGTTCTTC.

This sequence joins TRBV2 and TRBJ2-2; no definite D call. The CDR3 has 15 amino acids. Trimming cost V 0 bases and J 7 bases, with 12 bases left between them. CDR1 and CDR2 (germline): SNHLY, FYNNEI. The CDR3 protein is CASSEAAPVGGELFF. The DNA for the CDR3 is TGTGCCAGCAGTGAAGCGGCTCCGGTTGGCGGGGAGCTGTTTTTT.

This clonotype has just one count. A single base separates this from a much larger clone, so it may be a read error. The chain recombines TRBV5-6 with TRBJ2-5; either TRBD1 or TRBD2 may supply D (5 bases each). CDR1 and CDR2 (germline): SGHDT, YYEEEE. CDR3 length: 14 residues. CDR3 nucleotide sequence: TGTGCCAGCTGCTTCCCCGGGACGCCAGTTGATTCGGACTTC. Translated: CASCFPGTPVDSDF.

This clonotype appeared many times. The V gene is TRBV18, the J gene TRBJ2-2, with no clear D. Per germline, CDR1 KGHSH and CDR2 LQKENI. This CDR3 comprises 14 residues. Trimming cost V 2 bases and J 3 bases, with 7 bases left between them. The CDR3 here is CASSPGIDTGELFF. CDR3 DNA sequence: TGTGCCAGCTCACCAGGAATTGACACCGGGGAGCTGTTTTTT.

This clonotype has only a few counts. The V and J genes are TRBV12-3 or TRBV12-4 and TRBJ2-5, with 10 bases fitting TRBD1. With 6 bases clipped from V and 4 bases from J, the junction kept 11 bases outside the gene matches. The CDR3 spans 16 residues. The CDR3 here is CASSSGTGVALETQYF. The CDR3 DNA is TGTGCCAGCAGCTCCGGGACAGGGGTGGCTCTAGAGACCCAGTACTTC.

The chain uses TRBV7-6 and TRBJ2-1, with TRBD2 matching over 7 bases. V shed 5 bases, J shed 3 bases, and the junction held 10 bases outside the gene matches. Germline V gene data show CDR1 as SGHVS and CDR2 as FNYEAQ. The CDR3 is made up of 16 amino acids. CDR3 coding DNA: TGTGCCAGCAGCATAACTAGCGTCCGGTACTACAATGAGCAGTTCTTC. Translation: CASSITSVRYYNEQFF.

This clonotype turned up a few times. The chain employs TRBV4-3 and TRBJ1-6; D perhaps matches TRBD1 (5 bases). The CDR3 covers 17 residues. Trimming removed 4 bases from V and 8 bases from J, with 21 bases in between. Germline values: CDR1 LGHNA, CDR2 YSLEER. CDR3 in amino acids: CASSRTLITGTYSPLHF. The DNA of the CDR3 is TGCGCCAGCAGCCGCACCCTAATCACAGGAACCTATTCACCCCTCCACTTT.